These 18 T cell receptor beta chains were all obtained from the same sample, sequenced in a study of blood T cell repertoires in COVID-19. Measured with immunoSEQ multiplex PCR; TCRdb has only the in-frame clones, and not every one. The sample has some 90,000 clones; about 88% are singletons. Sequencing was carried out using peripheral blood. The receptor source for this set is a man between 50 and 59 years old with acute or convalescent COVID-19.

CDR3 loop: CAWSAIGGGETQYF. In DNA form, the CDR3 reads TGTGCCTGGAGTGCAATAGGGGGTGGGGAGACCCAGTACTTC. The V and J genes are TRBV30 and TRBJ2-5, with D maybe TRBD1 (6 bases). V lost 1 base and J 5 bases, leaving 14 bases between the germline ends. The length of the CDR3 is 14 residues. Per the germline V gene, CDR1 is GTSNPN and CDR2 is SVGIG (reference sequence). Full variable domain (outside the CDR3, taken from reference TRBV30 and TRBJ2-5): SQTIHQWPATLVQPVGSPLSLECTVEGTSNPNLYWYRQAAGRGLQLLFYSVGIGQISSEVPQNLSASRPQDRQFILSSKKLLLSDSGFYLCAWSAIGGGETQYFGPGTRLLVL.

The gene calls are TRBV18 and TRBJ2-3; 8 bases agree with TRBD2. This CDR3 is 17 amino acids long. The germline V gene encodes CDR1 KGHSH and CDR2 LQKENI. V was clipped by 4 bases and J by 0 bases; unmatched bases: 9. As DNA, the CDR3 is TGTGCCAGCTCACGTTTCAAAGCGGGGGTGAGCACAGATACGCAGTATTTT. Its translation is CASSRFKAGVSTDTQYF.

CDR3 DNA: TGTGCCAGCAGCTACACCCGGGGGGCTGGAAACACCATATATTTT. It encodes CASSYTRGAGNTIYF. The rearrangement links TRBV11-2 to TRBJ1-3, with TRBD1 as a possible D gene (5 bases). CDR1 SGHAT and CDR2 FQNNGV come from the germline V gene. This CDR3 contains 15 residues. V was trimmed by 4 bases and J by 2 bases, leaving 12 bases between them.

The chain's CDR3 is CASKELAGTDTQYF. CDR3 DNA: TGTGCCAGCAAGGAGCTAGCGGGCACAGATACGCAGTATTTT. V and J are TRBV11-2 and TRBJ2-3, with 7 bases lining up with TRBD2. The V and J ends lost 7 bases and 1 base, in that order; junction bases with no gene match: 5. Per the germline V gene, CDR1 is SGHAT and CDR2 is FQNNGV. CDR3 size: 14 residues.

The chain has TRBV28 and TRBJ1-6; tentative D call: TRBD1 (6 bases). Germline V gives CDR1 MDHEN, CDR2 SYDVKM. This CDR3 spans 15 amino acids. The V end lost 9 bases, the J end lost 0 bases, and 12 bases lay between the germline ends. The CDR3 nucleotides read TGTGCCAGTTTCCAGGGGAGCTCCTATAATTCACCCCTCCACTTT. Its protein product is CASFQGSSYNSPLHF.

This chain uses TRBV15 with TRBJ1-1; tentatively, D is TRBD1 (6 bases). CDR3 length: 12 amino acids. Germline V gives CDR1 LNHNV, CDR2 YYDKDF (reference sequence). V dropped 3 bases and J dropped 8 bases, with 10 bases sitting between them. The CDR3 region is CATSRGGTEAFF. CDR3 coding DNA: TGTGCCACCAGCAGGGGGGGGACAGAAGCTTTCTTT.

The chain uses TRBV2 and TRBJ1-1, with TRBD1 identical over 8 bases. CDR3 length: 12 residues. Germline V CDR1 and CDR2: SNHLY, FYNNEI. V gave up 10 bases and J gave up 11 bases; unmatched junction bases: 12. CDR3 loop: CAKGQGMSRAFF. The CDR3 region has the DNA TGTGCCAAAGGACAGGGTATGTCTCGGGCTTTCTTT.

This sequence joins TRBV27 and TRBJ2-2, with no clear D. The CDR3 totals 13 residues. Germline CDR1 reads MNHEY; CDR2 reads SMNVEV (reference sequence). Trimming stripped 5 bases from V and 1 base from J, with 5 bases between. The CDR3 DNA reads as TGTGCCAGCAGTCAACTGAACACCGGGGAGCTGTTTTTT. Protein sequence: CASSQLNTGELFF.

V gene TRBV5-1 combines with J gene TRBJ1-4, with TRBD1 matching 9 bases. This CDR3 spans 16 amino acids. V shed 0 bases, J shed 5 bases, and the junction held 5 bases outside the gene matches. CDR1 and CDR2 (germline): SGHRS, YFSETQ. CDR3 in amino acids: CASSLETGGGNEKLFF. DNA for the CDR3: TGCGCCAGCAGCTTGGAAACAGGGGGCGGCAATGAAAAACTGTTTTTT.

The rearrangement links TRBV18 to TRBJ1-3; possible D gene TRBD1, 6 bases. The CDR3 totals 15 residues. Trimming shortened V by 3 bases and J by 0 bases, and 9 bases separated the two germline ends. Germline values: CDR1 KGHSH, CDR2 LQKENI. In nucleotides, the CDR3 is TGTGCCAGCTCACCGGGGACAACCTCTGGAAACACCATATATTTT. This encodes CASSPGTTSGNTIYF.

V and J are TRBV20-1 and TRBJ1-2, with a possible D match to TRBD1 (5 bases). From germline, CDR1 is DFQATT and CDR2 SNEGSKA (reference sequence). The CDR3 length is 15 residues. V was shortened by 3 bases and J by 6 bases, with 20 bases between the two germline ends. The CDR3 protein is CSASQEVGQGNGYTF. In nucleotides, the CDR3 is TGCAGTGCTAGTCAAGAGGTGGGGCAGGGTAATGGCTACACCTTC.

The CDR3 here is CAIRSDRDNSPLHF. The CDR3 DNA reads TGTGCCATCAGGTCTGACAGGGATAATTCACCCCTCCACTTT. V and J are TRBV10-3 and TRBJ1-6; TRBD1 aligns across 7 bases. The V and J ends lost 6 bases and 5 bases, in that order; junction bases with no gene match: 4. CDR3 size: 14 residues. CDR1 is ENHRY and CDR2 is SYGVKD in the germline V gene.

In this sample, this clone turned up once. This sequence joins TRBV7-2 and TRBJ2-7; a possible D gene is TRBD1 (5 bases). Germline lookup yields CDR1 SGHTA and CDR2 FQGNSA. CDR3 length: 14 residues. Between the trimmed V and J ends, which lost 2 bases and 2 bases, there was a span of 10 bases. CDR3 DNA: TGTGCCAGCAGCTTAATAACAGGCGCCTACGAGCAGTACGTC. It specifies CASSLITGAYEQYV.

V and J are TRBV2 and TRBJ2-5; TRBD2 might be the D (7 bases). The germline CDR1 and CDR2 sequences are SNHLY and FYNNEI. The CDR3 contains 15 residues. With 0 bases removed from V and 9 bases from J, the gap between germline ends came to 17 bases. CDR3 residues: CASSEAAGATTAQYF. CDR3 DNA: TGTGCCAGCAGTGAAGCGGCGGGGGCGACAACGGCCCAGTACTTC.

The rearrangement links TRBV7-2 to TRBJ2-7; 11 bases line up with TRBD2. This CDR3 comprises 14 residues. The V and J ends lost 5 bases and 2 bases, in that order; junction bases with no gene match: 2. Germline loops: CDR1 SGHTA, CDR2 FQGNSA. In DNA, the CDR3 is TGTGCCAGCAGCCCTAGCGGGGGGACCTACGAGCAGTACGTC. Protein: CASSPSGGTYEQYV.

The chain joins TRBV7-2 to TRBJ1-2; D is ambiguous. Germline assignment: CDR1 SGHTA and CDR2 FQGNSA. V lost 1 base to trimming and J lost 4 bases, with 10 bases between them. CDR3 length equals 14 residues. CDR3 bases: TGTGCCAGCAGCTTAGAGGATCCAGGCTATGGCTACACCTTC. It codes for CASSLEDPGYGYTF.

The rearrangement joins TRBV7-8 to TRBJ1-2; D gene uncertain. CDR3 length equals 13 residues. Germline lookup yields CDR1 SGHVS and CDR2 FQNEAQ. Trimming stripped 1 base from V and 8 bases from J, with 11 bases between. The CDR3 nucleotides read TGTGCCAGCAGCTTAGGCAGATTATTAGGCTACACCTTC. Its translation is CASSLGRLLGYTF.

The rearrangement uses TRBV5-1 and TRBJ2-2; 10 nucleotides match TRBD2. CDR3 length: 17 amino acids. The trim removed 0 bases at V and 8 bases at J, leaving 10 bases unmatched. Germline V CDR1 and CDR2: SGHRS, YFSETQ. The CDR3 DNA is TGCGCCAGCAGCTTGGAAAGCGGCCTAGCGGGGGCAGGGGAGCTGTTTTTT. It codes for CASSLESGLAGAGELFF.